This record concerns one TCR beta chain sequence. Antigen unknown. The entry originates in a study of T cells in localized non-small cell lung cancer. General observations from the study: Tumor showed lower T cell clonality than uninvolved adjacent lung, where it was highest. Because sequencing included only one region (of the tumor), heterogeneity remains possible. Among blood samples, higher T cell density accompanied longer overall survival. In adjacent lung, a median approximately 60 of the top 100 tumor clones were found.

Germline loops: CDR1 SNHLY, CDR2 FYNNEI. The CDR3 sequence is 14 residues long. The V end was cut by 2 bases, the J end by 4 bases, with 12 bases between. Profiled with immunoSEQ multiplex PCR; TCRdb holds only in-frame clones, not every one. The sample carries 26,000 or so clones, about nine tenths recorded once. The starting material was peripheral blood, obtained before any cancer treatment. The V gene is TRBV2, the J gene TRBJ2-7; D is undetermined. The sequence was obtained from a female donor over 55 with stage II squamous cell lung carcinoma. This chain's CDR3 is CASSEFKGWYEQYF. The CDR3 DNA follows: TGTGCCAGCAGTGAATTCAAGGGTTGGTACGAGCAGTACTTC.